This T cell receptor (beta chain) is from a study of PD-1 blockade in classical Hodgkin lymphoma (dated by TCRdb to the early 2020s). About the study as a whole: Nivolumab dosing was 3 mg/kg intravenously every 2 weeks, continuing until either disease progression or unacceptable toxicity. A peripheral blood immune signature of response to PD-1 blockade in classical Hodgkin lymphoma was defined using TCR beta sequencing and CyTOF. Overall study results and their limits: Newly diagnosed patients were reported to have lower baseline TCR diversity than healthy donors, and relapsed/refractory patients were reported to have lower baseline TCR diversity still. The study was restricted to a single clinical trial cohort, and the causes of repertoire differences, possibly disease activity or prior therapy, were left undefined. Lower diversity was observed in patients in whom nivolumab was started less than 1 year after ASCT, and these patients were excluded from later analyses so that confounding by immune reconstitution would be avoided. By C4D1, a significant rise was seen in CD4+ TCR diversity but not in CD8+ TCR diversity (p=0.0027 vs p=0.16), and the rise was most apparent among complete responders (p=0.02). Trial patients with a complete response had baseline diversity similar to that of newly diagnosed patients, while partial responders and progressors had significantly lower diversity.

Explained via the paper, the time point label denotes: cycle 2 day 1 (C2D1) of nivolumab. Relapse after autologous stem cell transplantation had occurred in all trial patients, and cohorts A, B and C were distinguished by prior brentuximab vedotin exposure. The trial cohort was composed of about 54 patients with relapsed/refractory classical Hodgkin lymphoma, for whom complete response, partial response or progressive disease was recorded as best overall response. Single-agent nivolumab was administered to trial patients in the multi-cohort phase II CheckMate 205 trial. Best overall response was determined by an independent review committee according to the 2007 International Working Group response criteria. Trial PBMCs were collected just before the start of nivolumab (C1D1) and during therapy at cycle 2 day 1 and cycle 4 day 1. Peripheral blood was collected in 8 mL Vacutainer Cell Preparation Tubes, from which PBMCs were isolated by centrifugation and then cryopreserved.

The germline V gene yields MDHEN for CDR1 and SYDVKM for CDR2. Reading from cysteine to phenylalanine, the CDR3 counts 16 amino acids. Of all the DNA, just the CDR3 is kept, 48 bases in frame from base 1. V is clipped by 2 bases and J by 0 bases, and the sequence between their germline boundaries is 13 bases long. The Qiagen DNeasy kit was used to extract genomic DNA both from unsorted PBMCs and from the negatively selected CD4+ and CD8+ fractions. TCR beta CDR3 regions were subjected to amplification by immunoSEQ multiplex PCR with primers that anneal to V and J segments. A synthetic immune receptor repertoire was used to minimize amplification bias, and any remaining bias was removed computationally after sequencing. From the authors' description of their analysis: Custom Python scripts were used to quantify repertoire diversity as the Shannon entropy index. Unsorted, CD4+ and CD8+ repertoires were analyzed separately, except in combined analyses where CD4+ and CD8+ sequences were merged in silico. Clonal expansion was defined as at least a 2-fold frequency increase after treatment relative to C1D1, with a pseudocount of 0.5 for undetected baseline clones. Singleton clones were defined as clones with 0 or 1 copy at C1D1, and non-singleton clones were defined as clones with 2 or more copies. Clones expanded in unsorted samples were assigned a CD4+, CD8+ or unknown annotation through matching of protein sequences in sorted samples from the same patient. Wilcoxon tests on paired samples were used to test changes in diversity from C1D1 to C4D1. TCRdb limited this immuneACCESS table to in-frame rearrangements with V and J called. A share of clones is missing; checked studies link under half to unresolved V genes, and the rest is unexplained. The DNA was the basis for D and trimming; V, J and clone size are from that table. Here the sample has just over 50,000 clones; around 67% occur a single time. The biggest ten clones account for around 16% of the sample.

A note on this clone: The target of this receptor is not known. Nothing much larger sits one base from this clone, and base qualities are not available.

Rearrangement joined TRBV28 to TRBJ1-1, with the D gene call left open. Sequenced here: peripheral blood mononuclear cells (PBMCs), sampled before the second cycle of nivolumab. This receptor was identified in a human donor with classical Hodgkin lymphoma. The CDR3 region reads CASSLGWATMNTEAFF. The DNA sequence follows: TGTGCCAGCAGTTTAGGGTGGGCGACGATGAACACTGAAGCTTTCTTT.